This T cell receptor (beta chain) was obtained from a study of T cells in Graves' hyperthyroidism and ophthalmopathy. Germline V CDR1 and CDR2: DFQATT, SNEGSKA (reference sequence). J was trimmed by 4 bases and V by 5 bases; bases with no gene match: 14. This CDR3 region has 16 residues. No progression to ophthalmopathy during 18 months of follow-up defined stable disease. Disease duration under 2 months; hyperthyroidism patients were aged 18 to 65. Clinical symptoms, serum thyroxine and TRAb, thyroid ultrasound and orbital computed tomography together formed the diagnostic basis. This clonotype came up a few times. TCR beta CDR3 regions were amplified from RNA transcripts. During a first-round RT-PCR of the TCR CDR3, the HTBI primer set was used. Each CDR3 protein gets one entry after TCRdb re-called the multiplex PCR reads with MiXCR. The sample includes hundreds of thousands of distinct CDR3 sequences, about 14% seen only once; the top ten take roughly 10%.

The clonotype was recovered from a woman in her late teens or twenties with Graves' hyperthyroidism. Sequencing input: blood. V and J are TRBV20-1 and TRBJ1-3; 7 nucleotides align to TRBD1. CDR3 sequence: CSALSPPDRAGNTIYF. The CDR3 DNA sequence: TGCAGTGCTCTATCCCCTCCCGACAGGGCCGGAAACACCATATATTTT.